The clone carrying this T cell receptor beta chain was picked up a small number of times. The CDR3 has 18 amino acids. The germline V gene encodes CDR1 SGHTA and CDR2 FQGNSA. Deletions cut 5 bases from V and 4 bases from J, with 26 bases between. MiXCR, run by TCRdb on the RT-PCR reads, gives a single entry per CDR3 protein. The table includes fewer than 800,000 distinct CDR3 sequences, about 14% detected once. The clonotype was recovered from a female donor in good health, serving as a healthy control. The rearrangement links TRBV7-2 to TRBJ1-2, with a possible D match to TRBD1 (6 bases). Input material: memory CD4+ T cells from blood. The DNA for the CDR3 is TGTGCCAGCAGCCATTCCGGGGTACAAGCGGGGGGCAGCTATGGCTACACCTTC. It yields the protein CASSHSGVQAGGSYGYTF. The full variable domain, with the rest looked up from reference TRBV7-2 and TRBJ1-2, is GAGVSQSPSNKVTEKGKDVELRCDPISGHTALYWYRQSLGQGLEFLIYFQGNSAPDKSGLPSDRFSAERTGGSVSTLTIQRTQQEDSAVYLCASSHSGVQAGGSYGYTFGSGTRLTVV.